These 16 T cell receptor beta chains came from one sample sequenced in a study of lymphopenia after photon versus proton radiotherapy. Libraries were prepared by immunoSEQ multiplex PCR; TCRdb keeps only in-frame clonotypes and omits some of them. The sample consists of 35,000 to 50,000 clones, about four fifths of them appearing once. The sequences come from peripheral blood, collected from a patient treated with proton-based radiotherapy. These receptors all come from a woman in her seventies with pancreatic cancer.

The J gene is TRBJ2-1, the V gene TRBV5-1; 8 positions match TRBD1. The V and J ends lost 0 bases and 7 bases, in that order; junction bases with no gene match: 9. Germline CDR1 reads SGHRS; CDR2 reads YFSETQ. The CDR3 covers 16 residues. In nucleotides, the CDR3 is TGCGCCAGCAGCTTGGCCGGACAGGGTGGAGGAAATGAGCAGTTCTTC. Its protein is CASSLAGQGGGNEQFF.

CDR3 amino acids: CASRQTATGELFF. In DNA form, the CDR3 reads TGTGCCAGCAGACAAACAGCTACCGGGGAGCTGTTTTTT. This sequence joins TRBV6-5 and TRBJ2-2; D is unresolved. Trimming pared 6 bases from V and 5 bases from J, leaving 10 bases between. The V gene's germline CDR1 is MNHEY and CDR2 SVGAGI. CDR3 length: 13 amino acids.

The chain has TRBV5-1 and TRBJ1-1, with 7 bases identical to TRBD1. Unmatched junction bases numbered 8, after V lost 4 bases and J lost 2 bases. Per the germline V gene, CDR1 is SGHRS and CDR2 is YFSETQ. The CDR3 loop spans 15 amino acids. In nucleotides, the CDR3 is TGCGCCAGCAGCACTTATGGGACAGCAAACACTGAAGCTTTCTTT. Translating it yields CASSTYGTANTEAFF.

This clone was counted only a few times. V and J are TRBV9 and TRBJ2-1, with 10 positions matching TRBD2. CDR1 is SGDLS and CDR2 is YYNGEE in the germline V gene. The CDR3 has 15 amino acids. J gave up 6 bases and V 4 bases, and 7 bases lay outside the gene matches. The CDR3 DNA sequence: TGTGCCAGCAGCTCTGTAGCGGGAGGTGCCAATGAGCAGTTCTTC. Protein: CASSSVAGGANEQFF.

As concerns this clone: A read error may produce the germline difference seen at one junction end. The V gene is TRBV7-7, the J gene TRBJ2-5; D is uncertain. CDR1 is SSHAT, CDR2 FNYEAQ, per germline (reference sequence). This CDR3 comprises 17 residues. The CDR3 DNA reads TGTGCTAGCAGCTTAGATCGCTTTGGTGGGCTGGAAGAGACCCAGTACTTC. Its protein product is CASSLDRFGGLEETQYF.

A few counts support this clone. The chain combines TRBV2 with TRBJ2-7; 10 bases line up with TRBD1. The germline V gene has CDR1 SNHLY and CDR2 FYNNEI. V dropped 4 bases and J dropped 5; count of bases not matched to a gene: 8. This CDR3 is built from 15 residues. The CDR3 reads CASSGGTGATHEQYF. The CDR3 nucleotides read TGTGCCAGCAGTGGAGGGACAGGGGCAACTCACGAGCAGTACTTC.

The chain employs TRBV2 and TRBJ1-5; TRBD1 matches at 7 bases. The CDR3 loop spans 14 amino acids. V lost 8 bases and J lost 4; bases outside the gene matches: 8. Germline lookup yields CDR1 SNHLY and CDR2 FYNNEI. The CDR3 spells CASEGGTANQPQHF. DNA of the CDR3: TGTGCCAGCGAAGGGGGGACAGCTAATCAGCCCCAGCATTTT. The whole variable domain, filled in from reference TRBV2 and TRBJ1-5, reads EPEVTQTPSHQVTQMGQEVILRCVPISNHLYFYWYRQILGQKVEFLVSFYNNEISEKSEIFDDQFSVERPDGSNFTLKIRSTKLEDSAMYFCASEGGTANQPQHFGDGTRLSIL.

The CDR3 region is CASSLGGQNNQPQHF. The CDR3 bases are TGTGCCAGCAGTTTAGGGGGACAGAATAATCAGCCCCAGCATTTT. V gene TRBV28 combines with J gene TRBJ1-5; TRBD1 matches at 7 bases. Trimming took 2 bases from V and 4 from J; bases not matched to a gene: 5. CDR1 is MDHEN and CDR2 is SYDVKM in the germline V gene. The CDR3 has 15 residues.

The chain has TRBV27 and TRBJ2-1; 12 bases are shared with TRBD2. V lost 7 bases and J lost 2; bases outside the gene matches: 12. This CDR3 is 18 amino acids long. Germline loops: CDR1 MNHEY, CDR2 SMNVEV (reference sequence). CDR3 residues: CASTVLSSSGRAYNEQFF. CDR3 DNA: TGTGCCAGCACCGTACTCTCATCTAGCGGGAGGGCCTACAATGAGCAGTTCTTC.

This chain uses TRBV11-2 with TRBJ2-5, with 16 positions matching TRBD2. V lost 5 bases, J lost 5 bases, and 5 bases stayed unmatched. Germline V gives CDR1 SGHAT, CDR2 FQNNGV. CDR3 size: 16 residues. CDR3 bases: TGTGCCAGCAGCCAGGGACTAGCGGGAGGGTGGGAGACCCAGTACTTC. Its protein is CASSQGLAGGWETQYF.

In DNA form, the CDR3 reads TGTGCCAGCAGCGCACAGGGGGCTGGAAACACCATATATTTT. Translating it yields CASSAQGAGNTIYF. This chain connects TRBV9 to TRBJ1-3; TRBD1 aligns across 8 bases. Germline CDR1 SGDLS, CDR2 YYNGEE. V trimming: 3 bases; J trimming: 2 bases; junction bases outside the gene matches: 1. The CDR3 is made up of 14 amino acids.

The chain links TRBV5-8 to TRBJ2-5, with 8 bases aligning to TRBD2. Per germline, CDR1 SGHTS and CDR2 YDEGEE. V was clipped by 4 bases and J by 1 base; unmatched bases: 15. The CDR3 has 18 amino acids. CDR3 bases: TGTGCCAGCAGCGCGCCGACCGGGACTAGAGCCACCCAAGAGACCCAGTACTTC. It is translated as CASSAPTGTRATQETQYF. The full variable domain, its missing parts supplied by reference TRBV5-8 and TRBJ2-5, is EAGVTQSPTHLIKTRGQQATLRCSPISGHTSVYWYQQALGLGLQFLLWYDEGEERNRGNFPPRFSGRQFPNYSSELNVNALELEDSALYLCASSAPTGTRATQETQYFGPGTRLLVL.

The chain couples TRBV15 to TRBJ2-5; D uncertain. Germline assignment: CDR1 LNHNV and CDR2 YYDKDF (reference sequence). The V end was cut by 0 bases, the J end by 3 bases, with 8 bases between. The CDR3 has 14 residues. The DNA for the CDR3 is TGTGCCACCAGCAGAGAACAGTTAGAAGAGACCCAGTACTTC. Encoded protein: CATSREQLEETQYF.

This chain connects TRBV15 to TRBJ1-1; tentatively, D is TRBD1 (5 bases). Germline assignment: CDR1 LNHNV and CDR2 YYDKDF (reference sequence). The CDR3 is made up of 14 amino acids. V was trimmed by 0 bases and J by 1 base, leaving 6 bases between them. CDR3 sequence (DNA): TGTGCCACCAGCAGAGAGGACAAGAACACTGAAGCTTTCTTT. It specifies CATSREDKNTEAFF.

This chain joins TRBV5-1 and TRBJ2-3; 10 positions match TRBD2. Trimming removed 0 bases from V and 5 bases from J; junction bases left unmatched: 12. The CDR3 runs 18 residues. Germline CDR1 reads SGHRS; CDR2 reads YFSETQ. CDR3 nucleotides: TGCGCCAGCAGCTTGGGTAATCAAGCGGGAGGGCCGGGAGATACGCAGTATTTT. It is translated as CASSLGNQAGGPGDTQYF.

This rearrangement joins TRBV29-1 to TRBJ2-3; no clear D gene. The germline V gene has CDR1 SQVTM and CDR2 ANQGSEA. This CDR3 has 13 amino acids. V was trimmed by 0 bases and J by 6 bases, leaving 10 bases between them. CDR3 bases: TGCAGCGTTGAAGAGGTAGTGCGGGATACGCAGTATTTT. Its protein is CSVEEVVRDTQYF.